This paragraph reports one TCR beta chain. This clone appeared a few times. The target of this receptor is not known. Per-base quality was not reported, and no clone a single base away is much larger than it. For the CD8 naive samples, CD45RO-negative cells were positively selected for CCR7, yielding a CD45RA+CCR7+ population from which TemRA cells were excluded. Donors were healthy HIV-negative adults with no recently reported acute infections or vaccinations. Every donor was a Caucasian adult residing in Nashville, Tennessee, USA. Blood was obtained by leukapheresis, after which PBMCs were separated by Ficoll-Histopaque density gradient centrifugation and cryopreserved in liquid nitrogen vapor phase. Analytical flow cytometry was used to check the purity and quantity of each magnetically sorted T cell population. Genomic DNA was isolated from every sorted fraction and measured by UV absorbance on a Nanodrop 2000c.

This entry is derived from a study of shared clonotypes between healthy human individuals (dated by TCRdb to about 2020). For context, the study as a whole: Two women and a few men aged 18 to 49 years were included in the cohort. Blood TCR repertoires of about 5 healthy adults were deeply sequenced to estimate repertoire size and the extent of clonotype sharing between individuals. To increase sequencing depth and limit assay-specific biases, TCR repertoire library preparation and sequencing were carried out by different laboratories using diverse techniques. Between about 0.8 and 9.5 billion PBMCs per donor were obtained by leukapheresis. For each donor, three plates each were used for CD4 naive and CD4 memory, two plates were used for CD8 naive, and one plate was used for CD8 memory.

Relative to germline, V is missing 5 bases and J is missing 5 bases, with 7 bases of the junction outside any gene match. CDR1 and CDR2 are drawn from the germline V gene (reference sequence): MNHEY, SMNVEV. From cysteine to phenylalanine, the CDR3 is 14 amino acids long. Only the CDR3 DNA stays, 42 bases, in frame from base 1. Overall study outcomes, separate from this receptor: Sampling was restricted to blood, and TCR repertoires in tissue are likely to differ from TCR repertoires in blood. Compared with non-shared clonotypes, clonotypes shared by all four sorted-subset donors had higher generation probabilities. Rarefaction of sorted-subset datasets indicated incomplete sequencing despite the large sequencing depth. Across several donors, 5% to 6% of naive CD4, roughly 3.4% of naive CD8, about 2.3% of memory CD4, and 0.4% of memory CD8 clonotypes were shared. Estimated clonotype richness was generally larger for naive than for memory subsets. Based on pairwise subsampling, the degree of clonotype sharing among donors was expected to be affected by sequencing depth. Because the study included a small number of donors, the genetic and exposure-history diversity represented was limited.

Using the deep immunoSEQ assay, multiplex PCR amplified TCR CDR3 regions from genomic DNA. For each cell subset, the extracted genomic DNA was distributed evenly across all wells of several immunoSEQ 96-well plates, and each plate served as one replicate. For sorted subsets, around 0.2 ug of genomic DNA, equivalent to 25,000 to 35,000 T cell genomes, went into each replicate PCR. The purified libraries were quantified using a Qubit 3.0 fluorometer, sized with a Bioanalyzer 2100, and then quantified again using the KAPA Library Quantification kit. Each immunoSEQ 96-well plate was sequenced on its own single-read 150-cycle Illumina NextSeq 550 flow cell. The paper's processing steps were these. Because only junctional sequences without quality scores were contained in the immunoSEQ output, filtering matching that applied to full-length reads could not be performed. Sequences were annotated with PyIR, a Python wrapper for IgBLAST v1.9, and V/J genes and CDR3 were assigned using IMGT germline references. Reads were filtered out if the reads had weak V/J assignments (E-value above 1e-6), no CDR3, stop codons, out-of-frame junctions, or ambiguous translated residues. V3J clonotypes were defined by identical inferred V gene, J gene, and CDR3 amino acid sequence. Percentage overlap between repertoires was computed as shared unique clonotypes divided by the size of the smaller repertoire. Repertoire richness was assessed with RTK rarefaction, the Chao1 estimator, and Recon v2.1 estimates of unobserved clonotypes. Generation probabilities were computed with OLGA for all TCRbeta clonotypes obtained by the gDNA method from a few donors. Drawn from immuneACCESS, this table holds only the in-frame rearrangements with V and J called that TCRdb kept. Clones are partly lost; checked studies trace under half to an unresolved V gene and leave the rest unexplained. Clone size and the V and J calls come from that table; the DNA yielded D and trimming. The table for this sample lists hundreds of thousands of clones; about 91% of them were counted only once. The leading ten clones occupy 20% to 25% of the sample.

This TCR was recovered from a man aged 30-40 years in good health. The chain couples TRBV27 to TRBJ2-7; TRBD2 fits 9 bases in the junction. Sequences were obtained from naive CD8+ T cells sorted from blood. What the cell subset or site label conveys for this sample: CD45RA+CCR7+. The CDR3 corresponds to CASSLSGSVNEQYF. The DNA sequence is as follows: TGTGCCAGCAGTCTTAGCGGGAGCGTTAACGAGCAGTACTTC.